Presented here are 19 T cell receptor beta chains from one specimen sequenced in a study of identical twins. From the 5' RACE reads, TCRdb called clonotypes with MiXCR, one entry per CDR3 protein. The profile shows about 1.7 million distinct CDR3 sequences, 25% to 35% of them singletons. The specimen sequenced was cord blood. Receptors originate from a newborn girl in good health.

CDR3 loop: CASSYRAGNNEQFF. The DNA for the CDR3 is TGTGCCAGCAGTTACCGGGCAGGGAACAATGAGCAGTTCTTC. The chain combines TRBV6-6 with TRBJ2-1; possibly TRBD1 for D (5 bases). CDR3 length: 14 residues. Deletions cut 2 bases from V and 5 bases from J, with 10 bases between. Germline assignment: CDR1 MNHNY and CDR2 SVGAGI (reference sequence).

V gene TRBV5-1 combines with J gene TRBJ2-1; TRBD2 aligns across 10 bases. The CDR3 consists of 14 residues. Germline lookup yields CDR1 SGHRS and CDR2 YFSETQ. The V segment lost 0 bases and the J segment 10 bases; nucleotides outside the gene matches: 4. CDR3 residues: CASSLELAGREQFF. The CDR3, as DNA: TGCGCCAGCAGCTTGGAACTAGCGGGGAGGGAGCAGTTCTTC.

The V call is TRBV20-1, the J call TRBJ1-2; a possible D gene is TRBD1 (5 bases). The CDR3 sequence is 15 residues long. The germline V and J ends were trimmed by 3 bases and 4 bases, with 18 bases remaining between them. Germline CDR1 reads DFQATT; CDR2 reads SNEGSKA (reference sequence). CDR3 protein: CSASPFGGASYGYTF. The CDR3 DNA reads TGCAGTGCTAGCCCCTTCGGCGGGGCCTCCTATGGCTACACCTTC.

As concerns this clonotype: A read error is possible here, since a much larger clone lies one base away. Here the CDR3 DNA reads TGTGCCAGCAGCCAAGATTCAGGCCCAGGGCGCTATGGCTACATCTTC. The encoded protein is CASSQDSGPGRYGYIF. The J gene is TRBJ1-2, the V gene TRBV4-2; tentatively, D is TRBD1 (5 bases). From germline, CDR1 is LGHNA and CDR2 YNFKEQ. This CDR3 has 16 residues.

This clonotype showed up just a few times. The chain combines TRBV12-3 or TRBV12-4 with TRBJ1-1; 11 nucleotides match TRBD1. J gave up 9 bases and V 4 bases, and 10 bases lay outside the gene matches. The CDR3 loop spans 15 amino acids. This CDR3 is CASSSLPGTGGQAFF. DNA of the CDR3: TGTGCCAGCAGTTCCCTCCCCGGGACAGGGGGGCAAGCTTTCTTT.

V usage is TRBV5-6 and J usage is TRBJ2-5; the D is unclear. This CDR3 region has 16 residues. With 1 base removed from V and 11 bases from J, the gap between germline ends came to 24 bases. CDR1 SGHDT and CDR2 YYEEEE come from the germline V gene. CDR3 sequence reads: CASSLYPNLRYNEQYF. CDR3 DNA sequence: TGTGCCAGCAGCTTGTATCCAAACCTCAGATACAATGAGCAGTACTTC.

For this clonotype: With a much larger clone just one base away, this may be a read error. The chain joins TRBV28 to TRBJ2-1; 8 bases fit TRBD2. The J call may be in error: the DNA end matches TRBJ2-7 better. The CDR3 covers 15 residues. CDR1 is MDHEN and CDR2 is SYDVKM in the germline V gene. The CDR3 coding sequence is TGTGCCAGCAGTCCCGAGCGGGAGTCAGACAATGAGCAGTACTTC. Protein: CASSPERESDNEQYF.

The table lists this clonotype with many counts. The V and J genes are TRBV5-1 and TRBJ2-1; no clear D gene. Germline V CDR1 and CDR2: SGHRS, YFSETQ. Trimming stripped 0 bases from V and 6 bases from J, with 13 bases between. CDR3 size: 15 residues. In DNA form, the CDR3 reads TGCGCCAGCAGCTTGGACTCGATCCTAGGCAATGAGCAGTTCTTC. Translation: CASSLDSILGNEQFF.

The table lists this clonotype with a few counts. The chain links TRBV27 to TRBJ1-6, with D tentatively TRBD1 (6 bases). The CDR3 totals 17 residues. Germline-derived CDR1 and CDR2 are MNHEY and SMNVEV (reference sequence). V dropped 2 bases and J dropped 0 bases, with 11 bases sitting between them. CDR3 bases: TGTGCCAGCAGTTTAACAGGGTGGAGCTCCTATAATTCACCCCTCCACTTT. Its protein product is CASSLTGWSSYNSPLHF.

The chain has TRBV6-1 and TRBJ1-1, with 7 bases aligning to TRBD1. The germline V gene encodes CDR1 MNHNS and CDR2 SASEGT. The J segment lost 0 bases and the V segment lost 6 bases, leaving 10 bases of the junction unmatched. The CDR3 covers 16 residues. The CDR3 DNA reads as TGTGCCAGCAGATTGGCAGGGGGTATGGTGAACACTGAAGCTTTCTTT. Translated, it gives CASRLAGGMVNTEAFF.

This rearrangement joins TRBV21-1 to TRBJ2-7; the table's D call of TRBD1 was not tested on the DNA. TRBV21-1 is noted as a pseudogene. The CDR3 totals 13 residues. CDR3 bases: TGTGCCAGCTGCCGCGCCGTGTCCTACGAGCAGTACTTC. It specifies CASCRAVSYEQYF.

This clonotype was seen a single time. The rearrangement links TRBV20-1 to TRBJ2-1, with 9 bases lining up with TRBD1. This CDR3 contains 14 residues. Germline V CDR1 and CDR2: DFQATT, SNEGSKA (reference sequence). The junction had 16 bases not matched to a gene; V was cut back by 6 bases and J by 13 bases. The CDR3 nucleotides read TGCAGTGCAACAAGCCGGGACAGGGTAGAGACCCAGTTCTTC. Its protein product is CSATSRDRVETQFF.

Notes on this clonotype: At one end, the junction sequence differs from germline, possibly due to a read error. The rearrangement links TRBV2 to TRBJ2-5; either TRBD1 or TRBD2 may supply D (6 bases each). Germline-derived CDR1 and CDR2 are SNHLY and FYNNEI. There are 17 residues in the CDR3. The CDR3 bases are TGTGCCAGCAATGAATTGCGGGGTGGACAGTTACTGAAGGAGCAGTACTTC. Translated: CASNELRGGQLLKEQYF.

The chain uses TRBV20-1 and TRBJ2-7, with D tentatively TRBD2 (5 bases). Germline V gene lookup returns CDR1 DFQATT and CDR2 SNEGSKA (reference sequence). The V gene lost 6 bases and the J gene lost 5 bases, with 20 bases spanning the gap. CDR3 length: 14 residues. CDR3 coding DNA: TGCAGTGCGTCAATAAATCGGCTAGCCCACGAGCAGTACTTC. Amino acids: CSASINRLAHEQYF.

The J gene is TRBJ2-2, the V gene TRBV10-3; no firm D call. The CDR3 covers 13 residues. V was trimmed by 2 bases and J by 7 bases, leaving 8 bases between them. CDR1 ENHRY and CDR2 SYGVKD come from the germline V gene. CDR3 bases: TGTGCCATCAGTGAGGGAATGGACGGGGAGCTGTTTTTT. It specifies CAISEGMDGELFF.

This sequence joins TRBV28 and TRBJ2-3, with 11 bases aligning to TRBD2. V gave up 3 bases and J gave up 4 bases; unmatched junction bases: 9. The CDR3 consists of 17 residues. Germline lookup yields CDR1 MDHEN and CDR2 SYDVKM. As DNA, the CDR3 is TGTGCCAGCAGTTTTTGGGGCATAGCGGGAGGGCCAGATACGCAGTATTTT. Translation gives CASSFWGIAGGPDTQYF. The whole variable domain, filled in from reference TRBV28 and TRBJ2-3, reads DVKVTQSSRYLVKRTGEKVFLECVQDMDHENMFWYRQDPGLGLRLIYFSYDVKMKEKGDIPEGYSVSREKKERFSLILESASTNQTSMYLCASSFWGIAGGPDTQYFGPGTRLTVL.

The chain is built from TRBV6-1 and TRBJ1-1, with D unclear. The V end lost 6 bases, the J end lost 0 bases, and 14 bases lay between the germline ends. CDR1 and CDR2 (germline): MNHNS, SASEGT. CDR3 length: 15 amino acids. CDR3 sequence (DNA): TGTGCCAGCAGGCCCTTGACGCTCATGAACACTGAAGCTTTCTTT. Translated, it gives CASRPLTLMNTEAFF.

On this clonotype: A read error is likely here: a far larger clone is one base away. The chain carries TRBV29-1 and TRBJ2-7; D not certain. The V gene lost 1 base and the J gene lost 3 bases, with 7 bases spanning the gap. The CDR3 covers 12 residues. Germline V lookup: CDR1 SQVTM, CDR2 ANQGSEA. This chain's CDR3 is CSVEGHGYEQYF. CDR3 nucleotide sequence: TGCAGCGTTGAAGGGCATGGCTACGAGCAGTACTTC.

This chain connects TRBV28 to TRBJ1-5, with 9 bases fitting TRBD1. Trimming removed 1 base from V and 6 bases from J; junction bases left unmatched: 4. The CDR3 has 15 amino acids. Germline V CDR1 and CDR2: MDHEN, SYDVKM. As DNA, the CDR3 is TGTGCCAGCAGTTTATTTCGGGACAGGGTTCAGCCCCAGCATTTT. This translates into CASSLFRDRVQPQHF.